This T cell receptor (beta chain) comes out of a study of shared clonotypes between healthy human individuals. About the research overall: CD4 naive cells filled three plates per donor, CD4 memory three, CD8 naive two and CD8 memory one.

Worth noting for this clone: Its specificity is not known.

Study results and caveats: Shared across four donors were around 5% of the naive CD4 clonotypes.

The germline gives CDR1 MDHEN, CDR2 SYDVKM. V was clipped by 3 bases and J by 7 bases, with 16 bases between them. This CDR3 spans 16 amino acids. As originally analysed: Junction-only immunoSEQ data arrived without quality scores, meaning filtering differed. Generated by immunoSEQ multiplex PCR, the TCRdb table keeps only in-frame clones and is missing some. The V and J calls and clone size are taken from that table; D and trimming were inferred from the DNA. Among 2 million to 2.5 million clones listed, just over 90% were seen once. The sample comprised naive CD4+ T cells from PBMCs. Subset of the sample: CD45RA+ positively selected. The clonotype was recovered from a man aged 18-30 years in good health. Some clones in this sample may be carry-over from other donors' samples. V is TRBV28 and J is TRBJ1-6; tentative D call: TRBD1 (5 bases). The CDR3 DNA is TGTGCCAGCAGTTTCTCGGGGGGAGTTGTGAATTCACCCCTCCACTTT. Translated, it gives CASSFSGGVVNSPLHF. Variable domain in full (rest from reference TRBV28 and TRBJ1-6): DVKVTQSSRYLVKRTGEKVFLECVQDMDHENMFWYRQDPGLGLRLIYFSYDVKMKEKGDIPEGYSVSREKKERFSLILESASTNQTSMYLCASSFSGGVVNSPLHFGNGTRLTVT.